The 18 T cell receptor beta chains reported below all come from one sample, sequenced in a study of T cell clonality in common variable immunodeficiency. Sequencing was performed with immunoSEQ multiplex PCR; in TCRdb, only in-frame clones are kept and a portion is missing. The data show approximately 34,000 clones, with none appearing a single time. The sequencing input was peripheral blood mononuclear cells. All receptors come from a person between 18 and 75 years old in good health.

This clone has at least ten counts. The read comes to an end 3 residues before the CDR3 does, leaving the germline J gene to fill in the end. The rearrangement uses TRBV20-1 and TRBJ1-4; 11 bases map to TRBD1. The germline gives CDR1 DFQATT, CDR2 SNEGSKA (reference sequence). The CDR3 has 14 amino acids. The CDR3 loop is CSARDRGRNSPLFF. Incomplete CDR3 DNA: TGCAGTGCTAGGGACAGGGGGCGGAATTCACCA.

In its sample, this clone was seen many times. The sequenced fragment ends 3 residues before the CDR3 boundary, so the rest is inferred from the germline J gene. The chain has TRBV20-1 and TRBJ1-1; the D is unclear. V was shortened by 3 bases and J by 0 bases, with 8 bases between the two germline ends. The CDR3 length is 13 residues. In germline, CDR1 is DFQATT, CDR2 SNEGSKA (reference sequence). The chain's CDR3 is CSASLQMNTEAFF. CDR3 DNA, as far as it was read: TGCAGTGCTAGTTTACAAATGAACACTGAA.

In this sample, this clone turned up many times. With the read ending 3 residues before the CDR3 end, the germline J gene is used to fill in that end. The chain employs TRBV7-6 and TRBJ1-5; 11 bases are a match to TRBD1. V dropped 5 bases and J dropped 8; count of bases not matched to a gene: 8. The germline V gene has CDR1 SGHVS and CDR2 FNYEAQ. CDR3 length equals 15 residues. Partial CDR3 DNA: TGTGCCAGCAGCCAAGGACAGGGGGCGGCGGAGCCC. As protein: CASSQGQGAAEP. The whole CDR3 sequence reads CASSQGQGAAEPQHF. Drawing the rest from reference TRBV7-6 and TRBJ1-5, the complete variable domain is GAGVSQSPRYKVTKRGQDVALRCDPISGHVSLYWYRQALGQGPEFLTYFNYEAQQDKSGLPNDRFSAERPEGSISTLTIQRTEQRDSAMYRCASSQGQGAAEPQHFGDGTRLSIL.

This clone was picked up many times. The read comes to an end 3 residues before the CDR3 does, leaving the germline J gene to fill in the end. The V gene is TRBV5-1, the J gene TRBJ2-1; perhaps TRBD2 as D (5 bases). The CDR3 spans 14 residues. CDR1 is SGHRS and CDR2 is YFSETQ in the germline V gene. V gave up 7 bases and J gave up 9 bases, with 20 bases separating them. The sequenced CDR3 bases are TGCGCCAGCGCCCCGGCAGCGGCAAGGCTTGAG. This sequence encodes CASAPAAARLE. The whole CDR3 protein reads CASAPAAARLEQFF.

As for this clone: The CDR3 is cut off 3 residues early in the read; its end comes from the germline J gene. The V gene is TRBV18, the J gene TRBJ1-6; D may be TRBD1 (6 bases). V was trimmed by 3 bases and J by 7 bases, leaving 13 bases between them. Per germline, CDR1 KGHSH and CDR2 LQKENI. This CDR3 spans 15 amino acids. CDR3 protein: CASSPEQGINSPLHF. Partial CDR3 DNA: TGTGCCAGCTCACCCGAACAGGGTATCAATTCACCC.

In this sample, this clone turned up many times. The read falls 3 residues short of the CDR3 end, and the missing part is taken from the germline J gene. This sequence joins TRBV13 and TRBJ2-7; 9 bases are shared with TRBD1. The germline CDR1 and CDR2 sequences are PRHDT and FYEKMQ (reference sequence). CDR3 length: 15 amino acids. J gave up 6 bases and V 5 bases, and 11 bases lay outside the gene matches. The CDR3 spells CASSQRDRDSGEQYF. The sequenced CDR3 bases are TGTGCCAGCAGCCAAAGGGACAGGGATTCGGGCGAG.

The CDR3 sequence: CASSSRRVWPDNFCTDTYTF. The CDR3 DNA, read in part, is TGCGCCAGCAGTTCTCGGAGAGTGTGGCCTGACAACTTTTGCACAGATACC. The genes are TRBV23-1 and TRBJ1-2; no definite D call. The read ends 3 residues before the CDR3 terminus; that terminus is restored from the germline J gene. TRBV23-1 is given ORF status, its function remaining uncertain. The CDR3 has 20 residues.

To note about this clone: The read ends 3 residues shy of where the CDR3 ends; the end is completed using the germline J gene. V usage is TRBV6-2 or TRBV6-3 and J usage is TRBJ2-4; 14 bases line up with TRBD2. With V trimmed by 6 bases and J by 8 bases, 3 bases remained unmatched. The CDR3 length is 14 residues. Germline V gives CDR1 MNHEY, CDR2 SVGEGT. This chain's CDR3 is CASRGLAGVDIQYF. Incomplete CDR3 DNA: TGTGCCAGCAGGGGACTAGCGGGAGTAGACATT.

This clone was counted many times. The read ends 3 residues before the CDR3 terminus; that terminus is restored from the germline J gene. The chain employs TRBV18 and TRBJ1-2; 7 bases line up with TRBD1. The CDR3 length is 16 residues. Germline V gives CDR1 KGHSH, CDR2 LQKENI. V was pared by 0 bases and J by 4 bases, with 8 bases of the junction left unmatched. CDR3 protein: CASSPPYTGVAYGYTF. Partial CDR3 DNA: TGTGCCAGCTCACCACCGTATACAGGGGTGGCCTATGGC.

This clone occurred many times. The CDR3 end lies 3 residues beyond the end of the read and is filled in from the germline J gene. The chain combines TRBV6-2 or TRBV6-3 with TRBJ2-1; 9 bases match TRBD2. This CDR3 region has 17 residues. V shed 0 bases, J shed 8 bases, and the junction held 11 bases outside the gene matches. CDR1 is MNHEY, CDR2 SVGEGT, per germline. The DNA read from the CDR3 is TGTGCCAGCAGTTACTCGGCTAGCGGGATTGGAGTCGATGAG. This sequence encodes CASSYSASGIGVDE. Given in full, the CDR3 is CASSYSASGIGVDEQFF.

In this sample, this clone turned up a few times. The DNA read from the CDR3 is TGTGCCAGCAGCTTAACTAGCGGGGGTTACAATGAG. This translates into CASSLTSGGYNE. The whole CDR3 region reads CASSLTSGGYNEQFF. This chain uses TRBV7-9 with TRBJ2-1; 11 bases align to TRBD2. The read halts 3 residues ahead of the CDR3 end, with the missing end drawn from the germline J gene. V lost 2 bases and J lost 4; bases outside the gene matches: 1. Germline V gives CDR1 SEHNR, CDR2 FQNEAQ (reference sequence). The CDR3 runs to 15 residues.

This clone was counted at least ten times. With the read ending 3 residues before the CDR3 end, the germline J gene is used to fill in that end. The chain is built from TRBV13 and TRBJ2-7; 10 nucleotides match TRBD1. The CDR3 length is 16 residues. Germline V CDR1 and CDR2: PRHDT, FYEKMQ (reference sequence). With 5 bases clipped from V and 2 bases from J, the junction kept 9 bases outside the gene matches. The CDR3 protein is CASSREGQGRAYEQYF. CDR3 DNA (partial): TGTGCCAGCAGCCGCGAGGGACAGGGGAGAGCCTACGAG.

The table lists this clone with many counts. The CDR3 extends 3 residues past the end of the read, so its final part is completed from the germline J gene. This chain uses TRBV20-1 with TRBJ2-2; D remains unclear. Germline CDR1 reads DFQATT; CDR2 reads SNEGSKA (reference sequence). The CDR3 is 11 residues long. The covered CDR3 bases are TGCAGTGCTGGAAAGGGTGAAAAG. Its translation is CSAGKGEK. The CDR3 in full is CSAGKGEKLFF.

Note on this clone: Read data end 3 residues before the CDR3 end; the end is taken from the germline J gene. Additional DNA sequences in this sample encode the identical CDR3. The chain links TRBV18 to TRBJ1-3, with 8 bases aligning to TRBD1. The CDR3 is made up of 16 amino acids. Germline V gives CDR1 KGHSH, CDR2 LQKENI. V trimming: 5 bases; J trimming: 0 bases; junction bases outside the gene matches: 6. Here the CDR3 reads CASSTLDRASGNTIYF. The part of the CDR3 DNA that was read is TGTGCCAGCTCAACCCTGGACAGGGCCTCTGGAAACACC.

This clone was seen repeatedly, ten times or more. CDR3 DNA (partial): TGCAGCGTTGAAAAACAGGGGAGGGAGACG. This translates into CSVEKQGRET. In full, the CDR3 is CSVEKQGRETQYF. The chain is built from TRBV29-1 and TRBJ2-3; perhaps D is TRBD1 or TRBD2 (7 bases each). The read ends 3 residues shy of where the CDR3 ends; the end is completed using the germline J gene. Germline V gene data show CDR1 as SQVTM and CDR2 as ANQGSEA. The CDR3 has 13 amino acids.

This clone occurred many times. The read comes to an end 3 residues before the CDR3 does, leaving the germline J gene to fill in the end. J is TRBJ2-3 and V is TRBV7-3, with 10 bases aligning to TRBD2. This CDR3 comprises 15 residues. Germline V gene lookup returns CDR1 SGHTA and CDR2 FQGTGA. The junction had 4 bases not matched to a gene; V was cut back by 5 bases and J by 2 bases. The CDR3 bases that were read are TGTGCCAGCAGCCCAACTAGCGGGGCCACAGATACG. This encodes CASSPTSGATDT. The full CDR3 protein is CASSPTSGATDTQYF.

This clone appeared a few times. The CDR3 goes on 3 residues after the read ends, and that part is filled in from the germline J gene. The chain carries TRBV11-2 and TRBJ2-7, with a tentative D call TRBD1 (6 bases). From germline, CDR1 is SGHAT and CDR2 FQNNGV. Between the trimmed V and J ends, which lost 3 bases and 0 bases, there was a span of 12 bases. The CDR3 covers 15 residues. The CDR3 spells CASSFGQNPSYEQYF. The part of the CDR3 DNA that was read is TGTGCCAGCAGCTTCGGACAGAACCCCTCCTACGAG.

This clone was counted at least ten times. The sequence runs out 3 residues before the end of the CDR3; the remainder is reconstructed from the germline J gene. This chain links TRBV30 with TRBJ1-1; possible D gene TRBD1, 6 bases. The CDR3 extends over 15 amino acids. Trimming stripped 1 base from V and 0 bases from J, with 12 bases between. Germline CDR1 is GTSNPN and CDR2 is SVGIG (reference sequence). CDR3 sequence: CAWSEGGFMNTEAFF. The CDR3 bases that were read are TGTGCCTGGAGTGAAGGGGGTTTCATGAACACTGAA.